Listed below are T cell receptor beta chains from one sample, sequenced in a study of CD8+ T cells in alopecia areata. The data were produced by immunoSEQ multiplex PCR, yet TCRdb's version contains in-frame clones alone and is incomplete. Altogether about 140,000 clones are present, 55% being singletons, with the ten largest covering about 4.9%. The sequencing input was CD4+ T cells sorted from blood. The origin of the receptors is a human donor in good health. Each CDR3 is given without its conserved first and last residue.

V,CDR3
TRBV7-9,ASSHRTGNGNEQF
TRBV7-2,ASSLATGGSNSYEQY
TRBV4-2,ASSQEGLEVTEAF
TRBV25-1,ASRSTSLPQDEQF
TRBV29-1,SPSLGDTQY
TRBV30,AWHRAPSTEAF
TRBV5-6,ASSPTDRSYGYT
TRBV29-1,SAVSWNTEAF
TRBV5-1,ASSSGRLSYNEQF
TRBV2,ASSVRGSSYNEQF
TRBV14,ATSRGQLQETQY
TRBV29-1,SVTGFTDTQY
TRBV21-1,ARQGPGIQETQY
TRBV25-1,AAMAPGVSSGANVLT
TRBV19,ASSIGGGFAGYT
TRBV29-1,SVEDLWTAWKTQY
TRBV4-1,ASSQDGTLGEPQH
TRBV21-1,ASFKGAGTETQY
TRBV18,ASSPRGETQY
TRBV5-4,ASSLVSLDEQF
TRBV29-1,SVEGSSPGGPSYNEQF
TRBV7-9,ASSSAQDRRWAYGYT
TRBV7-9,ASAAGLALSEQY
TRBV28,ASSFPSVTSTDTQY
TRBV7-2,ASSPVGGYGYT
TRBV15,ATSREGTGANVLT
TRBV6-5,ASSYDRGSEQF
TRBV2,ASKGPARYGYT
TRBV2,ASGVGMNTEAF
TRBV29-1,SVAPGAYEQY
TRBV6-1,ASSELWADEQY
TRBV5-4,ASRSHSSLYEQY
TRBV29-1,SVDPGNEQF
TRBV6-6,ASSSQYGYT
TRBV10-2,ASSELGLAYEQY
TRBV2,ASSGPGQETQY
TRBV29-1,SVAGIEQF
TRBV28,ASSFLDLVGNQPQH
TRBV28,ASSLPAGGPREQF
TRBV10-2,ASARLEQETQY
TRBV2,ASRTGTQRETQY
TRBV29-1,SVVAFRTDTQY
TRBV9,ASSVDQGITEAF
TRBV7-9,ASSLFVETQY
TRBV2,ASRPSIGRGYEQY
TRBV19,ASSTSQDQPQH